These T cell receptor beta chains were read from a single sample in a study of response to subunit inactivated influenza vaccine. A single record per CDR3 protein comes from TCRdb applying MiXCR to the RT-PCR reads. The sample holds 500,000 to 600,000 distinct CDR3 sequences, approximately 15% seen once. The sample was CD4+ T cells sorted from PBMCs, taken approximately 25 months after vaccination. All receptors come from a man in his fifties or sixties who received an inactivated influenza vaccine. CDR3s leave out the opening cysteine and the closing phenylalanine or tryptophan.

ASSLGVADLGNEQF TRBJ2-1 TRBV4-3
ASSLNGRGELF TRBJ2-2 TRBV28
ASSLTGVNLAKNIQY TRBJ2-4 TRBV7-2
ASSLTAFAGRGTEAF TRBJ1-1 TRBV27
SALQGRSSYEQY TRBJ2-7 TRBV20-1
SVKGHDNQPQH TRBJ1-5 TRBV29-1
ASSQGALRTRRRDEQF TRBJ2-1 TRBV14
ASSPNRPDTQY TRBJ2-3 TRBV7-3
ASSRTGPLLNEQY TRBJ2-7 TRBV28
ASSPPVKRVSRPDTQY TRBJ2-3 TRBV18
ATSDITGVTGELF TRBJ2-2 TRBV24-1
ASSGGRGLSGELF TRBJ2-2 TRBV9
SARKGISGEQY TRBJ2-7 TRBV20-1
ASSLLTGDETQY TRBJ2-5 TRBV7-9
ASNGDRPFYEQY TRBJ2-7 TRBV6-1
AISPGTGGYT TRBJ1-2 TRBV10-3
ATSSTGTEAF TRBJ1-1 TRBV24-1
ASSLDRGGQAEAF TRBJ1-1 TRBV11-2
ASSPDRTSTDTQY TRBJ2-3 TRBV12-3/TRBV12-4
SVGSGANVLT TRBJ2-6 TRBV29-1
ASSLEREYTDTQY TRBJ2-3 TRBV7-9
ASSLVWAISSTDTQY TRBJ2-3 TRBV7-8
ASSKIPSGGRMETQY TRBJ2-5 TRBV4-3
SAGRTSNPDTQY TRBJ2-3 TRBV20-1
ASSYRVRTSNTQY TRBJ2-3 TRBV6-2/TRBV6-3
ATSDGQGRPEAF TRBJ1-1 TRBV24-1
ASSSVETQY TRBJ2-5 TRBV12-3/TRBV12-4
AWSSDSNTEAF TRBJ1-1 TRBV30
AISEISRGYNEQF TRBJ2-1 TRBV10-3
ASSLVGGQF TRBJ2-1 TRBV11-1
ASSLSGRALNEQF TRBJ2-1 TRBV11-2
ASSYPTTDRVNNEQF TRBJ2-1 TRBV6-5
ASSSQGGNTEAF TRBJ1-1 TRBV7-6
ATSERRGGVYNEQF TRBJ2-1 TRBV24-1
SAPGGHGDTQY TRBJ2-3 TRBV20-1
ASSYAGPANTGELF TRBJ2-2 TRBV11-2
ASSDVAGDTGELF TRBJ2-2 TRBV6-4
SARDVVNSPLH TRBJ1-6 TRBV20-1
ASSFYQGTYEQY TRBJ2-7 TRBV7-2
ASSLMTLGDEQF TRBJ2-1 TRBV5-1
ASRNTGGAWGGVGELF TRBJ2-2 TRBV6-1
AISDRDNQPQH TRBJ1-5 TRBV10-3
ASSQGGPQS TRBJ2-1 TRBV3-1
ASSRGPEAF TRBJ1-1 TRBV12-3/TRBV12-4